This T cell receptor beta chain was documented in a study of cytomegalovirus exposure and HLA in healthy donors. Study observations and caveats: Specificity for CMV antigens was confirmed in vitro for three of the CMV-associated chains. The study listed 150 to 200 cytomegalovirus-associated TCR beta chains.

The CDR3 is made up of 18 amino acids. Trimming stripped 1 base from V and 0 bases from J, with 13 bases between. The germline V gene has CDR1 MGHRA and CDR2 YSYEKL. Turning to this clone: What it recognizes is unknown.

60 Vbeta and 13 Jbeta primers were used in PCR. The table came from immunoSEQ multiplex PCR; TCRdb's copy has only in-frame clones and leaves some out. The sample has 140,000 to 150,000 clones, about three quarters seen once; the top ten hold roughly 4.3%. As for the donors, each was a healthy bone marrow donor. Likely unrecorded immune exposures existed in these nominally healthy donors. The TCR originated in a male donor in good health and CMV-seronegative. Sequenced input: PBMCs. V gene TRBV4-1 combines with J gene TRBJ2-6; weak D call: TRBD1 (5 bases). Here the CDR3 reads CASSQGKGSSSGANVLTF. In nucleotides, the CDR3 is TGCGCCAGCAGCCAAGGCAAGGGGTCCAGCTCTGGGGCCAACGTCCTGACTTTC.